These 10 T cell receptor beta chains share one sample of origin, sequenced in a study of blood T cell dynamics during melanoma immunotherapy. Method: immunoSEQ multiplex PCR; TCRdb's copy keeps in-frame clones and lacks some. The sample consists of several thousand clones, approximately 90% of them appearing once. The time point was: week 3, after first cycle of checkpoint inhibitor. The specimen comprised blood, sampled from a patient treated with checkpoint blockade. Every receptor here comes from a human donor with melanoma.

The V call is TRBV29-1, the J call TRBJ2-7, with D perhaps matching TRBD1 (6 bases). The CDR3 length is 15 residues. CDR1 is SQVTM, CDR2 ANQGSEA, per germline. Trimming cost V 7 bases and J 6 bases, with 25 bases left between them. The CDR3 bases are TGCAGCGCCTACAGGGTTGGGCCTAGTAACGGCGAGCAGTACTTC. This codes for CSAYRVGPSNGEQYF.

DNA of the CDR3: TGTGCCAGCAGCTTGGGTAGGGGCTACACCTTC. Protein product: CASSLGRGYTF. The genes are TRBV7-9 and TRBJ1-2, with D hard to call. Trimming took 3 bases from V and 8 from J, leaving 7 bases between them. The CDR3 has 11 amino acids. Germline loops: CDR1 SEHNR, CDR2 FQNEAQ (reference sequence).

The rearrangement links TRBV5-1 to TRBJ2-1; the D gene is possibly TRBD2 (6 bases). Trimming removed 0 bases at V and 0 bases at J, with 13 bases between. This CDR3 comprises 17 residues. The germline V gene encodes CDR1 SGHRS and CDR2 YFSETQ. The chain's CDR3 is CASSLVAAGSSYNEQFF. As DNA, the CDR3 is TGCGCCAGCAGCTTGGTCGCGGCCGGGAGCTCCTACAATGAGCAGTTCTTC. Full variable domain (rest looked up from reference TRBV5-1 and TRBJ2-1): KAGVTQTPRYLIKTRGQQVTLSCSPISGHRSVSWYQQTPGQGLQFLFEYFSETQRNKGNFPGRFSGRQFSNSRSEMNVSTLELGDSALYLCASSLVAAGSSYNEQFFGPGTRLTVL.

This chain joins TRBV28 and TRBJ1-6, with TRBD1 as a possible D gene (5 bases). Trimming removed 5 bases from V and 9 bases from J, with 14 bases in between. The CDR3 totals 14 residues. Germline V lookup: CDR1 MDHEN, CDR2 SYDVKM. The CDR3 DNA is TGTGCCAGCAGTAGGGGACTATACGGTTCACCCCTCCACTTT. It encodes CASSRGLYGSPLHF. The entire variable domain, with the rest obtained from reference TRBV28 and TRBJ1-6, is as follows: DVKVTQSSRYLVKRTGEKVFLECVQDMDHENMFWYRQDPGLGLRLIYFSYDVKMKEKGDIPEGYSVSREKKERFSLILESASTNQTSMYLCASSRGLYGSPLHFGNGTRLTVT.

This rearrangement joins TRBV25-1 to TRBJ1-1; 10 bases agree with TRBD1. The V and J ends lost 4 bases and 11 bases, in that order; junction bases with no gene match: 7. The CDR3 loop spans 13 amino acids. The germline gives CDR1 MGHDK, CDR2 SYGVNS. The CDR3 DNA reads as TGTGCCAGCAGTGCCAGGGACAGGGGATGGGCTTTCTTT. Its translation: CASSARDRGWAFF.

This clone is large in the sample. The rearrangement links TRBV4-1 to TRBJ2-1; D unresolved. The CDR3 is 14 residues long. Trimming removed 4 bases at V and 0 bases at J, with 7 bases between. The V gene's germline CDR1 is MGHRA and CDR2 YSYEKL. CDR3 coding DNA: TGCGCCAGCAGCCCCACGAGCTCCTACAATGAGCAGTTCTTC. Protein: CASSPTSSYNEQFF.

The rearrangement joins TRBV5-4 to TRBJ2-2; maybe TRBD1 (5 bases). Germline lookup yields CDR1 SGHNT and CDR2 YYREEE (reference sequence). The CDR3 has 15 amino acids. The V end was cut by 4 bases, the J end by 5 bases, with 15 bases between. The CDR3 nucleotides read TGTGCCAGCAGCCGGGCCAGGGAAGAGACCGGGGAGCTGTTTTTT. Protein: CASSRAREETGELFF.

The CDR3 here is CASSPLEATNEKLFF. For the CDR3, the DNA is TGTGCCAGCAGCCCCTTGGAAGCAACTAATGAAAAACTGTTTTTT. The chain uses TRBV5-6 and TRBJ1-4; D unresolved. This CDR3 contains 15 residues. CDR1 and CDR2 (germline): SGHDT, YYEEEE. Trimming left V 4 bases short and J 0 bases short, with 10 bases between.

This chain connects TRBV7-2 to TRBJ1-3; maybe TRBD1 (5 bases). The CDR3 consists of 16 residues. Per the germline V gene, CDR1 is SGHTA and CDR2 is FQGNSA. Trimming pared 5 bases from V and 0 bases from J, leaving 14 bases between. Here the CDR3 DNA reads TGTGCCAGCAGCCCCCGAGTAGGGGACTCTGGAAACACCATATATTTT. Protein sequence: CASSPRVGDSGNTIYF. Based on the CDR3 plus reference TRBV7-2 and TRBJ1-3, the full variable domain is GAGVSQSPSNKVTEKGKDVELRCDPISGHTALYWYRQSLGQGLEFLIYFQGNSAPDKSGLPSDRFSAERTGGSVSTLTIQRTQQEDSAVYLCASSPRVGDSGNTIYFGEGSWLTVV.

This clone showed up just once. This chain uses TRBV19 with TRBJ2-7; 8 positions match TRBD1. The trim removed 8 bases at V and 3 bases at J, leaving 9 bases unmatched. Germline lookup yields CDR1 LNHDA and CDR2 SQIVND (reference sequence). The length of the CDR3 is 14 residues. CDR3 DNA sequence: TGTGCCAGTCGAGCCCGGGACAGGAACTACGAGCAGTACTTC. Translated, it gives CASRARDRNYEQYF.